Below, one TCR beta chain is given with its context. The sample originates from a study of blood T cell repertoires in COVID-19. For the study at large: Sites in the United States, Italy and Spain provided acute and convalescent COVID-19 samples. Nucleic acid was either cDNA or gDNA, and it came from T cells, B-cell-depleted T cells, or PBMCs.

Authors' data handling: Nucleated cell number was recorded as an estimate derived from reference gene primer amplification. Here immunoSEQ multiplex PCR was the method, and the copy in TCRdb shows in-frame clones only, minus some. V, J and clone size are taken as reported in that table, and D and trimming were inferred from the DNA itself. The sample contains 250,000 or so clones, roughly 86% of which appear only once. Sequencing was done on a sample of peripheral blood. This clonotype was obtained from a woman aged 30 to 39 with acute or convalescent COVID-19.

The CDR3 DNA reads TGTGCCAGCATCCCTCATAGGGGGGGTGAGCAGTACTTC. This sequence encodes CASIPHRGGEQYF. The rearrangement joins TRBV6-2 or TRBV6-3 to TRBJ2-7, with D perhaps TRBD2 (7 bases). The CDR3 runs to 13 residues. V was pared by 7 bases and J by 7 bases, with 17 bases between. CDR1 and CDR2 from the germline V gene are MNHEY and SVGEGT.